Following are 5 T cell receptor beta chains from one sample sequenced in a study of blood T cell repertoires in COVID-19. The repertoire was sequenced with immunoSEQ multiplex PCR; TCRdb's copy has only in-frame clones and lacks some. The sample shows about 110,000 clones, over 75% of them seen only once. The specimen sequenced was peripheral blood. These receptor sequences come from a human donor in a cohort sampled during active COVID-19.

The J gene is TRBJ2-5, the V gene TRBV14; no clear D. Germline V gene lookup returns CDR1 SGHDN and CDR2 FVKESK. The CDR3 covers 13 residues. The V end lost 3 bases, the J end lost 4 bases, and 9 bases lay between the germline ends. The CDR3 region has the DNA TGTGCCAGCAGCCAGTCAGGTGGAGAGACCCAGTACTTC. This codes for CASSQSGGETQYF. Full variable domain (missing parts from reference TRBV14 and TRBJ2-5): EAGVTQFPSHSVIEKGQTVTLRCDPISGHDNLYWYRRVMGKEIKFLLHFVKESKQDESGMPNNRFLAERTGGTYSTLKVQPAELEDSGVYFCASSQSGGETQYFGPGTRLLVL.

V and J are TRBV6-6 and TRBJ1-2; a possible D gene is TRBD1 (5 bases). The V gene's germline CDR1 is MNHNY and CDR2 SVGAGI (reference sequence). V dropped 2 bases and J dropped 8 bases, with 12 bases sitting between them. This CDR3 contains 13 residues. CDR3 residues: CASSYPGGEGYTF. CDR3 coding DNA: TGTGCCAGCAGTTACCCGGGGGGGGAGGGCTACACCTTC.

This sequence joins TRBV9 and TRBJ1-3, with D uncertain. Germline V gene data show CDR1 as SGDLS and CDR2 as YYNGEE. Deletions cut 4 bases from V and 2 bases from J, with 10 bases between. This CDR3 has 14 amino acids. CDR3 sequence (DNA): TGTGCCAGCAGCCCACCCAGTGCTGGAAACACCATATATTTT. Protein: CASSPPSAGNTIYF.

The chain is built from TRBV3-1 (or the pseudogene TRBV3-2) and TRBJ2-4; D unclear. The germline V gene has CDR1 LGHDT and CDR2 YNNKEL (reference sequence). The germline V and J ends were trimmed by 2 bases and 9 bases, with 14 bases remaining between them. There are 14 residues in the CDR3. CDR3 loop: CASSQSPPHPIQYF. For the CDR3, the DNA is TGTGCCAGCAGCCAATCCCCCCCCCATCCCATTCAGTACTTC.

This sequence joins TRBV15 and TRBJ2-7; no firm D call. Looked up from germline, CDR1 is LNHNV and CDR2 is YYDKDF (reference sequence). The CDR3 totals 13 residues. V was shortened by 4 bases and J by 3 bases, with 10 bases between the two germline ends. CDR3 nucleotides: TGTGCCACCAGCACCGACCGACACTACGAGCAGTACTTC. Translating it yields CATSTDRHYEQYF. Looking up the rest from reference TRBV15 and TRBJ2-7 gives the full variable domain: DAMVIQNPRYQVTQFGKPVTLSCSQTLNHNVMYWYQQKSSQAPKLLFHYYDKDFNNEADTPDNFQSRRPNTSFCFLDIRSPGLGDTAMYLCATSTDRHYEQYFGPGTRLTVT.